Below are 24 T cell receptor beta chains sequenced from a single sample in a study of tumor and adjacent non-tumor tissue in lung cancer. TCRbeta libraries were built with three rounds of nested PCR, modified from ARM-PCR. MiXCR, applied by TCRdb to the multiplex PCR reads, yields one record per CDR3 protein. The data show more than 85,000 distinct CDR3 sequences, 65% seen once. RNA was extracted from bulk tissue without any cell sorting. The normal lung tissue was taken more than 3 cm from the tumor edge. The sequencing sample was made of distant non-tumor lung tissue. These receptors originate from a man between 25 and 39 years old with non-small cell lung cancer.

About this clonotype itself: This is likely a read error, given that the CDR3 carries no conserved phenylalanine or tryptophan at its end. V gene TRBV5-4 combines with J gene TRBJ1-5; D is unresolved. In germline, CDR1 is SGHNT, CDR2 YYREEE (reference sequence). With 2 bases removed from V and 9 bases from J, the gap between germline ends came to 6 bases. This CDR3 has 11 residues. The CDR3 region has the DNA TGTGCCAGCAGCTTAGATCGGCCCCAGCATTTA. This sequence encodes CASSLDRPQHL.

Comments on this clonotype: This may stem from a read error, because a much larger clone lies one nucleotide away. The CDR3 sequence: CASTRGHASYEQYF. DNA of the CDR3: TGTGCCAGCACCCGGGGACATGCTTCCTACGAGCAGTACTTC. The chain links TRBV12-3 or TRBV12-4 to TRBJ2-7, with a tentative D call TRBD1 (6 bases). Deletions cut 7 bases from V and 1 base from J, with 14 bases between. This CDR3 region has 14 residues.

This clonotype turned up a few times. Being one base from a much bigger clone, this may be a read error. The chain couples TRBV6-2 or TRBV6-3 to TRBJ2-3; 8 nucleotides line up with TRBD2. The V and J ends lost 8 bases and 5 bases, in that order; junction bases with no gene match: 9. The CDR3 totals 14 residues. Per the germline V gene, CDR1 is MNHEY and CDR2 is SVGEGT. CDR3 sequence: CASGPGGAGDTQYF. CDR3 bases: TGTGCCAGCGGGCCGGGGGGGGCTGGAGATACGCAGTATTTT.

With regard to this clonotype: It may be a read error: a sequence one base away is much more abundant. Lacking the conserved final phenylalanine or tryptophan, this CDR3 likely reflects a read error. The chain employs TRBV6-4 and TRBJ2-3; D possibly corresponds to TRBD1 (5 bases). This CDR3 has 14 amino acids. Germline CDR1 MRHNA, CDR2 SNTAGT. The V and J ends lost 4 bases and 2 bases respectively, with 10 bases between them. The CDR3 DNA reads as TGTGCCAGCAGTGGGTCGACAGACACAGATACGCAGTATTAT. Protein sequence: CASSGSTDTDTQYY.

V usage is TRBV20-1 and J usage is TRBJ2-1; either TRBD1 or TRBD2 may fit D (6 bases each). Germline CDR1 reads DFQATT; CDR2 reads SNEGSKA (reference sequence). The length of the CDR3 is 13 residues. Between the trimmed V and J ends, which lost 7 bases and 7 bases, there was a span of 17 bases. CDR3 sequence (DNA): TGCAGTGGTCCAAGAGGGGGGTTAAATGAGCAGTTCTTC. It specifies CSGPRGGLNEQFF.

As to this clonotype: A junction end diverges from the germline sequence, so it may reflect a read error. V gene TRBV11-2 combines with J gene TRBJ2-5; TRBD1 or TRBD2 may be the D gene (5 bases each). The CDR3 has 15 residues. Per germline, CDR1 SGHAT and CDR2 FQNNGV. DNA for the CDR3: TGTGCCAGCAGCTTAAACCCCTCAAGGGACGAGACCCAGAACTTC. This translates into CASSLNPSRDETQNF.

On this clonotype: At one end, the junction sequence differs from germline, possibly due to a read error. CDR3 in DNA: TGTGCCAGCAGCCCGGGGACAGGGAGGGGCTACATCTTC. The encoded protein is CASSPGTGRGYIF. The J gene is TRBJ1-2, the V gene TRBV6-5, with 9 bases fitting TRBD1. Germline CDR1 MNHEY, CDR2 SVGAGI. The CDR3 is 13 residues long.

The chain is built from TRBV11-3 and TRBJ2-5; 8 positions agree with TRBD2. The J segment lost 14 bases and the V segment lost 0 bases, leaving 14 bases of the junction unmatched. The CDR3 is 15 amino acids. Germline V gene data show CDR1 as SGHNT and CDR2 as YENEEA. DNA of the CDR3: TGTGCCAGCAGCTTAGAATCGGGAGGGCAAGAGAGCCAATACTTC. Encoded protein: CASSLESGGQESQYF. Filled out from reference TRBV11-3 and TRBJ2-5, the complete variable domain reads EAGVVQSPRYKIIEKKQPVAFWCNPISGHNTLYWYLQNLGQGPELLIRYENEEAVDDSQLPKDRFSAERLKGVDSTLKIQPAELGDSAVYLCASSLESGGQESQYFGPGTRLLVL.

Regarding this clonotype: The junction differs from germline at one of its ends, possibly a read error. V is TRBV12-3 or TRBV12-4 and J is TRBJ2-5; D is perhaps TRBD1 (5 bases). The CDR3 has 13 amino acids. For the CDR3, the DNA is TGTGCCAGCGTACAGGCCCACCAAGAGGCCCAGTACTTC. Protein sequence: CASVQAHQEAQYF.

In this sample, this clonotype turned up a few times. A much larger clone differs by one base, so this may be a read error. The chain is built from TRBV12-3 or TRBV12-4 and TRBJ2-1; 7 bases align to TRBD1. This CDR3 has 13 amino acids. The CDR3 DNA sequence: TGTGCCAGCACCTCGGACAGGAACGATGAGCGGTTCTTC. Protein sequence: CASTSDRNDERFF.

The genes are TRBV11-2 and TRBJ1-3, with 7 bases matching TRBD1. Losses at the gene ends were 7 bases for V and 4 bases for J; bases not matched to a gene: 7. This CDR3 contains 14 residues. Looked up from germline, CDR1 is SGHAT and CDR2 is FQNNGV. The CDR3: CASTLKGGGNTIYF. The CDR3 nucleotides are TGTGCCAGCACCCTCAAAGGGGGCGGAAACACCATATATTTT.

Many counts were recorded for this clonotype. This sequence joins TRBV4-3 and TRBJ2-5; 7 bases align to TRBD2. V shed 4 bases, J shed 2 bases, and the junction held 10 bases outside the gene matches. CDR3 length equals 16 residues. CDR1 and CDR2 from the germline V gene are LGHNA and YSLEER. CDR3: CASSPSTASGQETQYF. The DNA for the CDR3 is TGCGCCAGCAGCCCTTCGACGGCTAGCGGTCAAGAGACCCAGTACTTC.

This clonotype was counted many times. This rearrangement joins TRBV20-1 to TRBJ2-4; D might be TRBD1 (6 bases). Germline assignment: CDR1 DFQATT and CDR2 SNEGSKA (reference sequence). Trimming stripped 5 bases from V and 8 bases from J, with 16 bases between. The CDR3 is made up of 13 amino acids. The CDR3 DNA reads TGCAGTGCTCAAACGTCGGACAGTTACATTCAGTACTTC. It specifies CSAQTSDSYIQYF.

This clonotype was found a few times. A much larger clone sits a single nucleotide away, making a read error possible. The chain links TRBV6-5 to TRBJ1-6; D remains ambiguous. This CDR3 contains 13 residues. Germline-derived CDR1 and CDR2 are MNHEY and SVGAGI. With 9 bases removed from V and 7 bases from J, the gap between germline ends came to 13 bases. CDR3 coding DNA: TGTGCCAGGAGCGTCGTGATCAATTCACCCCTCCACTTT. Translation gives CARSVVINSPLHF.

CDR3: CSVEVVSFNEQYF. CDR3 nucleotide sequence: TGCAGCGTTGAAGTGGTGAGCTTTAACGAGCAGTACTTC. The gene calls are TRBV29-1 and TRBJ2-7; D unclear. Deletions cut 1 base from V and 5 bases from J, with 12 bases between. The CDR3 is made up of 13 amino acids. Looked up from germline, CDR1 is SQVTM and CDR2 is ANQGSEA.

This clonotype showed up many times. CDR3 sequence reads: CSAAGSSYEQYF. In DNA, the CDR3 is TGCAGTGCTGCCGGGAGCTCCTACGAGCAGTACTTC. The rearrangement links TRBV20-1 to TRBJ2-7; D might be TRBD2 (6 bases). Germline V gene lookup returns CDR1 DFQATT and CDR2 SNEGSKA (reference sequence). V was clipped by 5 bases and J by 0 bases, with 8 bases between them. The CDR3 length is 12 residues.

The chain combines TRBV12-3 or TRBV12-4 with TRBJ2-5; D is perhaps TRBD2 (6 bases). The CDR3 totals 14 residues. V gave up 3 bases and J gave up 5 bases, with 13 bases separating them. In nucleotides, the CDR3 is TGTGCCAGCAGTTTTTCTCATGGGGGGGAGACCCAGTACTTC. As protein: CASSFSHGGETQYF.

Notes on this clonotype: A read error may account for a junction end that differs from germline. V gene TRBV6-1 combines with J gene TRBJ2-7, with 7 bases identical to TRBD1. CDR1 is MNHNS and CDR2 is SASEGT in the germline V gene. The CDR3 is 15 amino acids. CDR3 sequence: CANTPYGQVADEQYF. The CDR3 bases are TGTGCCAACACTCCGTATGGACAGGTCGCGGACGAGCAGTATTTC.

As regards this clonotype: The junction departs from the called germline gene at one end, perhaps through a read error. The gene calls are TRBV20-1 and TRBJ2-1; no definite D call. The CDR3 consists of 13 residues. The germline V gene has CDR1 DFQATT and CDR2 SNEGSKA (reference sequence). CDR3 nucleotides: TGCAGTGCTAGAGATGGTCATTCGAATGAGCATTCCTTC. The encoded protein is CSARDGHSNEHSF.

Remarks on this clonotype: The junction does not match germline at one end; this may be a read error. This chain links TRBV11-2 with TRBJ2-3; 11 nucleotides align to TRBD1. Per germline, CDR1 SGHAT and CDR2 FQNNGV. CDR3 length: 16 residues. CDR3 bases: TGTGCCAGCAGCACGAGGACAGGGGGCGGCACAGATACGAAGTATTTT. Translating it yields CASSTRTGGGTDTKYF.

Comment on this clonotype: The junction departs from the called germline gene at one end, perhaps through a read error. The V gene is TRBV29-1, the J gene TRBJ2-5, with TRBD1 as a possible D gene (5 bases). The germline CDR1 and CDR2 sequences are SQVTM and ANQGSEA. This CDR3 is built from 13 residues. In DNA, the CDR3 is TGCAACGTTGCTTCAGGGTTTATCGAGACCCAGTACTTC. The encoded protein is CNVASGFIETQYF.

Comment on this clonotype: This may be a read error: a much more frequent sequence differs by one nucleotide. The chain employs TRBV12-3 or TRBV12-4 and TRBJ2-2; the D is unclear. Trimming pared 1 base from V and 4 bases from J, leaving 10 bases between. The CDR3 spans 15 residues. The CDR3 DNA reads TGTGCCAGCAGTTTAGGGCATGGAGTCACCGGGGAGCTGTTTTTT. Amino acid sequence: CASSLGHGVTGELFF.

Note on this clonotype: The junction departs from germline at one end; a sequencing error may be responsible. The chain combines TRBV29-1 with TRBJ2-7; D is uncertain. Germline CDR1 is SQVTM and CDR2 is ANQGSEA. The CDR3 consists of 11 residues. For the CDR3, the DNA is TGCAGCGCGTACGTTGGCGGCGAGCACTACTTC. Protein sequence: CSAYVGGEHYF.

Concerning this clonotype: Since a much larger clone is just one base distant, this may be a read error. The chain recombines TRBV20-1 with TRBJ1-5; TRBD1 aligns across 7 bases. This CDR3 is 16 amino acids long. Germline loops: CDR1 DFQATT, CDR2 SNEGSKA (reference sequence). CDR3 bases: TGCAGTGCTAGAGTAGTTTCGGGACAGATCAATCAGTCCCAGCATTTT. It is translated as CSARVVSGQINQSQHF.